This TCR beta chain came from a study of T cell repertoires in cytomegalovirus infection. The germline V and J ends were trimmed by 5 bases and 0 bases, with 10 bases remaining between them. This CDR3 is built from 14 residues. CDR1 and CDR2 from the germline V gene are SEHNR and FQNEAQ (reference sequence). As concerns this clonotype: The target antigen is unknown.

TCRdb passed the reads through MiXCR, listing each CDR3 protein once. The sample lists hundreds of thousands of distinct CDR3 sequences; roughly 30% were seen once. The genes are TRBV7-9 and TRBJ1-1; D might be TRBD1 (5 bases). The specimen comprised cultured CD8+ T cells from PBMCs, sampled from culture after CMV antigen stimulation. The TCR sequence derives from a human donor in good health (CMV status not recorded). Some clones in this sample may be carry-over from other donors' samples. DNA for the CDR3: TGTGCCAGCAGCGGAGGACACTTGAACACTGAAGCTTTCTTT. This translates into CASSGGHLNTEAFF.